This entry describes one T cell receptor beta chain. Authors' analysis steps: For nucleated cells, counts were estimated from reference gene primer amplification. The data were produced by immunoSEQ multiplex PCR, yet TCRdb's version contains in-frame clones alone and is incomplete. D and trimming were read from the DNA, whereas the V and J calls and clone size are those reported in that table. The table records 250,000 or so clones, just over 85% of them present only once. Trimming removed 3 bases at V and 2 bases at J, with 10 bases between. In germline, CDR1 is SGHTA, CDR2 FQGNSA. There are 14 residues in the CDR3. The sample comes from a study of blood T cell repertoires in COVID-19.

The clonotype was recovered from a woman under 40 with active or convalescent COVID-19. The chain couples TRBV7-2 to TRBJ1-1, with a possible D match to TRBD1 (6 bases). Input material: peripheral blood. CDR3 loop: CASSFDRLNTEAFF. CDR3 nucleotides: TGTGCCAGCAGCTTCGACAGGCTAAACACTGAAGCTTTCTTT.